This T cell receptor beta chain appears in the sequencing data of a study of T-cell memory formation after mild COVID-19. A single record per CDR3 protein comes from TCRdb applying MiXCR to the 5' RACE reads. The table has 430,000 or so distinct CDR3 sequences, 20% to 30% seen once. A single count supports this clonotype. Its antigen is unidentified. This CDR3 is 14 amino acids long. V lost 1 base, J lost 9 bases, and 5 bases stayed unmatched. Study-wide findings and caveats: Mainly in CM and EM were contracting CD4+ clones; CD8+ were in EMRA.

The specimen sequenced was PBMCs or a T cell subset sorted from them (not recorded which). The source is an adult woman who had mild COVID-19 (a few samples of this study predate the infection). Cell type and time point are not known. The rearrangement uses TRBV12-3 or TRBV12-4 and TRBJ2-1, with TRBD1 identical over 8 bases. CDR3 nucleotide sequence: TGTGCCAGCAGTTTAGGTCAGGGGGCGGGTGAGCAGTTCTTC. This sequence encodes CASSLGQGAGEQFF.